The next 11 T cell receptor beta chains were all read from a single sample in a study of cytotoxic CD8 clonotypes in ibrutinib-treated CLL. Produced via immunoSEQ multiplex PCR; TCRdb's table is partial and in-frame only. The sample yields about 120,000 clones, approximately 58% seen once. Sample: PBMCs, taken after 24 months of ibrutinib treatment. Source of these receptors: a human donor with chronic lymphocytic leukemia.

This sequence joins TRBV11-1 and TRBJ2-5; D gene uncertain. Deletions cut 6 bases from V and 3 bases from J, with 5 bases between. The CDR3 extends over 11 amino acids. Per the germline V gene, CDR1 is SGHAT and CDR2 is FQDESV (reference sequence). The CDR3 loop is CASRGKETQYF. The CDR3 nucleotides are TGTGCCAGCAGGGGGAAAGAGACCCAGTACTTC.

V is TRBV11-3 and J is TRBJ2-3; D is tentatively TRBD1 or TRBD2 (5 bases each). The germline V gene has CDR1 SGHNT and CDR2 YENEEA. V was clipped by 0 bases and J by 5 bases, with 24 bases between them. The CDR3 extends over 19 amino acids. DNA for the CDR3: TGTGCCAGCAGCTTAGACAGATTGAGGGGTACCGTAAGGAGAGATACGCAGTATTTT. Translated, it gives CASSLDRLRGTVRRDTQYF.

At least ten counts were recorded for this clone. V gene TRBV29-1 combines with J gene TRBJ2-1; D is unresolved. V was trimmed by 0 bases and J by 12 bases, leaving 12 bases between them. The CDR3 is 12 amino acids. Looked up from germline, CDR1 is SQVTM and CDR2 is ANQGSEA. DNA of the CDR3: TGCAGCGTTGAAGATCCGTACGGCGGGCAGTTCTTC. Translating gives CSVEDPYGGQFF.

The chain uses TRBV2 and TRBJ1-2; D not certain. This CDR3 has 13 amino acids. Germline V gene lookup returns CDR1 SNHLY and CDR2 FYNNEI. V lost 5 bases to trimming and J lost 3 bases, with 10 bases between them. CDR3 coding DNA: TGTGCCAGCAGTCCGGACGGATACTATGGCTACACCTTC. It translates to CASSPDGYYGYTF.

The chain is built from TRBV20-1 and TRBJ2-7; D is unclear. Trimming shortened V by 3 bases and J by 3 bases, and 6 bases separated the two germline ends. From germline, CDR1 is DFQATT and CDR2 SNEGSKA (reference sequence). The CDR3 has 11 amino acids. The CDR3 loop reads CSASANYEQYF. In DNA form, the CDR3 reads TGCAGTGCTAGCGCGAACTACGAGCAGTACTTC.

In this sample, this clone turned up a few times. CDR3 residues: CASSDRVGINSGANVLTF. In nucleotides, the CDR3 is TGTGCCAGCAGCGACAGGGTAGGCATCAACTCTGGGGCCAACGTCCTGACTTTC. The rearrangement uses TRBV9 and TRBJ2-6; perhaps TRBD1 as D (6 bases). Trimming took off 3 bases at V and 0 bases at J, with 16 bases between the two ends. CDR3 length: 18 amino acids. Germline CDR1 is SGDLS and CDR2 is YYNGEE.

CDR3 in DNA: TGTGCCAGCTCGTCGACAGGTATCAACACTGAAGCTTTCTTT. As protein: CASSSTGINTEAFF. This chain uses TRBV18 with TRBJ1-1; D perhaps matches TRBD1 (6 bases). Germline V gene data show CDR1 as KGHSH and CDR2 as LQKENI. This CDR3 comprises 14 residues. The V and J ends lost 6 bases and 2 bases respectively, with 13 bases between them.

This clone was recorded once. The chain employs TRBV6-6 and TRBJ2-7, with 8 bases aligning to TRBD1. Per germline, CDR1 MNHNY and CDR2 SVGAGI (reference sequence). The CDR3 runs 14 residues. Trimming cost V 6 bases and J 5 bases; bases outside gene matches: 9. DNA for the CDR3: TGTGCCAGCAGGTCGCAGGGGGCAAGCGACGAGCAGTACTTC. Translation: CASRSQGASDEQYF.

As DNA, the CDR3 is TGCAGCGTTCTATTGAACACTGAAGCTTTCTTT. It is translated as CSVLLNTEAFF. The rearrangement links TRBV29-1 to TRBJ1-1; D is uncertain. The CDR3 totals 11 residues. Trimming took 5 bases from V and 0 from J, leaving 4 bases between them. The germline CDR1 and CDR2 sequences are SQVTM and ANQGSEA.

The J gene is TRBJ2-7, the V gene TRBV13; unclear D gene. Trimming removed 5 bases at V and 5 bases at J, with 16 bases between. The CDR3 is made up of 14 amino acids. Germline CDR1 is PRHDT and CDR2 is FYEKMQ (reference sequence). CDR3 bases: TGTGCCAGCAGCCCGCCCCGGCAGCCAGACGAGCAGTACTTC. It specifies CASSPPRQPDEQYF.

Only a few counts were recorded for this clone. V usage is TRBV30 and J usage is TRBJ2-1, with D hard to call. The CDR3 is made up of 11 amino acids. V lost 5 bases and J 4 bases, leaving 6 bases between the germline ends. The V gene's germline CDR1 is GTSNPN and CDR2 SVGIG (reference sequence). The CDR3 bases are TGTGCCTGGTACAAGTACAATGAGCAGTTCTTC. Its translation is CAWYKYNEQFF.